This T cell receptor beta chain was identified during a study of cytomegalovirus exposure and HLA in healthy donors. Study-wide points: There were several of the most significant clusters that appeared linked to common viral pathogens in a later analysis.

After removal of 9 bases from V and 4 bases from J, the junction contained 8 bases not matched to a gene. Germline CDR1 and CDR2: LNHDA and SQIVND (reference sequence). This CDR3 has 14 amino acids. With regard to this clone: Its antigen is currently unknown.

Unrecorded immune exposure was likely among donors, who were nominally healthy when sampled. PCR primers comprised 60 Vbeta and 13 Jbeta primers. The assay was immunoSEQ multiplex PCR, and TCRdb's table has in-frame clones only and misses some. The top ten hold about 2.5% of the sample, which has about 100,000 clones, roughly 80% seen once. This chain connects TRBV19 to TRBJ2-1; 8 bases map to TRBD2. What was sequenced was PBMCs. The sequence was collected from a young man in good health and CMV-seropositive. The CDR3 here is CASQERGPYNEQFF. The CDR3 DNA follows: TGTGCCAGCCAGGAGCGGGGGCCTTACAATGAGCAGTTCTTC.